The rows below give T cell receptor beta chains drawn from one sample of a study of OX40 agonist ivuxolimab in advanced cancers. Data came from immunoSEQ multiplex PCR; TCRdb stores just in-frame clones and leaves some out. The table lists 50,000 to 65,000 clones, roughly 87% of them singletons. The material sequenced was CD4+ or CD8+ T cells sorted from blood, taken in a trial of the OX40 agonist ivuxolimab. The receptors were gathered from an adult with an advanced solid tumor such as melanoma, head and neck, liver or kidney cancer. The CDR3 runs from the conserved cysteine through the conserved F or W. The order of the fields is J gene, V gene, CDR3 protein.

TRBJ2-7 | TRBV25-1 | CASSSASGAHEQYF
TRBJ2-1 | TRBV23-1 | CASSQSGQSSSYNEQFF
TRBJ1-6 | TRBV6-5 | CASSYSIGSYNSPLHF
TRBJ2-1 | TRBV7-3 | CASSARTGIYNEQFF
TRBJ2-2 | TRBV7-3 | CASGSVNTGELFF
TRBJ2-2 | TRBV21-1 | CASSKGANTGELFF
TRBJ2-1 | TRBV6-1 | CASSELAGASGEQFF
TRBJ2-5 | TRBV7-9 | CASSLRREQIRETQYF
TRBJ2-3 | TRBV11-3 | CASSLETLVDTQYF
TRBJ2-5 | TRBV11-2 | CASSYWRETQYF
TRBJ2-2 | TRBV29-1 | CSGGLGTGELFF
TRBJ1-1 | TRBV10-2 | CASSEVDRTEAFF
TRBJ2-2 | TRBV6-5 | CASSPHRVDTGELFF
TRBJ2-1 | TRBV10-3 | CAISEPSGRATYNEQFF
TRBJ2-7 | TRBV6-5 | CASSYYGQGSYEQYF
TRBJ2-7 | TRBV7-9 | CASSLLAGLTGEQYF
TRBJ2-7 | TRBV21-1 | CASGGKSCGYEQYF
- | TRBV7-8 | CASSLSRLVGYEQYF
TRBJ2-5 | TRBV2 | CASSVLGQGTQYF
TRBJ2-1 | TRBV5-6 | CASSVGLEYNEQFF
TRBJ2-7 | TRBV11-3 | CASSWAGPSYEQYF
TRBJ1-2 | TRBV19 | CASSMPSNMGPYGYTF
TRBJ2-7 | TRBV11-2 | CASSLEPAKSYEQYF
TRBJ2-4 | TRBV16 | CASSQSAGMFNIQYF
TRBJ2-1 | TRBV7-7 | CASSLGPANEQFF
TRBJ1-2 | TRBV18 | CASSLHRTAPDGYTF
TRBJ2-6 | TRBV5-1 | CASNFDEREGPGANVLTF
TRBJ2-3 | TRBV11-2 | CASSLALTGDTQYF
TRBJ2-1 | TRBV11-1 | CASSALTRGLSDEQFF
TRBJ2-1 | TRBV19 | CASSKLASGYNEQFF
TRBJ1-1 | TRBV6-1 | CASSERTPNLRAFF
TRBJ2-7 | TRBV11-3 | CASSHRDGHEEQYF